The present entry profiles one T cell receptor (beta chain) with its context. What it binds is unknown. A much larger clone differs by one base, so this may be a read error. Blood RNA came from unsorted whole blood; germline DNA was also extracted. Presurgery, approximately 3.9 milliliters of peripheral blood were collected. Total RNA amounting to 500 ng was the source from which TCR beta cDNA was made with a constant-region primer. A slightly modified ARM-PCR protocol with three nested multiplex PCR rounds produced these TCR beta libraries. From the multiplex PCR reads, TCRdb called clonotypes with MiXCR, one entry per CDR3 protein. The repertoire holds hundreds of thousands of distinct CDR3 sequences, with around 50% as singletons. The sample is drawn from a study of tumor-infiltrating lymphocytes in primary liver carcinoma. Study observations and caveats: Pairs of tumor regions overlapped more than tumor-adjacent and tumor-blood pairs did.

Source material: peripheral blood. This TCR was sampled from a woman in her twenties or thirties with primary liver carcinoma and hepatitis B virus infection.

The chain's CDR3 is CASSFKTANTGELFF. CDR3 nucleotide sequence: TGTGCCAGCAGCTTCAAGACAGCGAACACCGGGGAGCTGTTTTTT. The V and J genes are TRBV13 and TRBJ2-2, with a weak D call TRBD1 (5 bases). The CDR3 is 15 residues long. Germline-derived CDR1 and CDR2 are PRHDT and FYEKMQ (reference sequence). Trimming removed 3 bases from V and 0 bases from J, with 8 bases in between.